The next 22 T cell receptor beta chains were all read from a single sample in a study of T cells in Graves' hyperthyroidism and ophthalmopathy. RNA transcripts provided the source from which TCR beta CDR3 regions were amplified. The TCR CDR3 was amplified in a first-round RT-PCR using the HTBI primer set. TCRdb analysed the multiplex PCR reads with MiXCR anew, one entry per CDR3 protein. The table includes about 640,000 distinct CDR3 sequences, under 25% detected once. The sequenced material came from blood. These receptors were obtained from a man between 25 and 39 years old with Graves' ophthalmopathy.

The sample holds many counts of this clonotype. V is TRBV11-2 and J is TRBJ1-6; possibly TRBD1 for D (5 bases). CDR1 SGHAT and CDR2 FQNNGV come from the germline V gene. The CDR3 covers 16 residues. Trimming removed 5 bases from V and 8 bases from J, with 19 bases in between. Written as DNA, the CDR3 is TGTGCCAGCAGCCCACGTCTGGGACGTAGAGATTCACCCCTCCACTTT. Its protein product is CASSPRLGRRDSPLHF.

This clonotype was detected many times. The CDR3 sequence is CSARSQGMNTEAFF. The CDR3 coding sequence is TGCAGTGCTAGATCACAGGGAATGAACACTGAAGCTTTCTTT. The chain is built from TRBV20-1 and TRBJ1-1; a possible D gene is TRBD1 (6 bases). CDR3 size: 14 residues. Germline CDR1 reads DFQATT; CDR2 reads SNEGSKA (reference sequence). Trimming removed 2 bases from V and 0 bases from J, with 10 bases in between.

The rearrangement uses TRBV20-1 and TRBJ1-2; D is possibly TRBD1 (5 bases). The CDR3 is 15 amino acids. Germline CDR1 is DFQATT and CDR2 is SNEGSKA (reference sequence). Trimming stripped 3 bases from V and 2 bases from J, with 16 bases between. The CDR3 DNA follows: TGCAGTGCTAGCCCGGGGTGGGGACCCAACTATGGCTACACCTTC. This gives the protein CSASPGWGPNYGYTF.

This clonotype was seen only a few times. The chain is built from TRBV30 and TRBJ2-7, with D possibly being TRBD2 (6 bases). The ends were cut back, 0 bases at V and 3 bases at J, with 12 bases in the middle. From germline, CDR1 is GTSNPN and CDR2 SVGIG (reference sequence). CDR3 length equals 14 residues. This CDR3 is CAWSVTQGGYEQYF. The CDR3 region has the DNA TGTGCCTGGAGTGTAACCCAGGGAGGCTACGAGCAGTACTTC.

Remarks on this clonotype: Just one base apart from a much larger clone, this may be a read error. CDR3 DNA: TGCGCCAGCAGCTGGACTAGCGGCTCCTACAATGGGCAGTTCTTC. The encoded protein is CASSWTSGSYNGQFF. J is TRBJ2-1 and V is TRBV5-1, with TRBD2 identical over 10 bases. The germline V gene has CDR1 SGHRS and CDR2 YFSETQ. The CDR3 contains 15 residues.

This clonotype was observed a few times. This chain links TRBV28 with TRBJ2-2, with D unclear. Germline V gives CDR1 MDHEN, CDR2 SYDVKM. The CDR3 loop spans 14 amino acids. V was clipped by 5 bases and J by 3 bases, with 10 bases between them. CDR3 DNA: TGTGCCAGCAGTCAGACGGAGTACACCGGGGAGCTGTTTTTT. It codes for CASSQTEYTGELFF.

This sequence joins TRBV30 and TRBJ2-1; D perhaps matches TRBD2 (6 bases). This CDR3 has 13 residues. Trimming took 5 bases from V and 6 from J, leaving 14 bases between them. Germline CDR1 is GTSNPN and CDR2 is SVGIG (reference sequence). The CDR3 loop is CAWGLWGGNEQFF. CDR3 DNA sequence: TGTGCCTGGGGCCTTTGGGGAGGCAATGAGCAGTTCTTC.

This clonotype was seen a few times. The rearrangement joins TRBV6-1 to TRBJ2-7; a possible D gene is TRBD2 (5 bases). V was clipped by 2 bases and J by 2 bases, with 16 bases between them. The CDR3 is 16 amino acids. Germline CDR1 and CDR2: MNHNS and SASEGT. DNA of the CDR3: TGTGCCAGCAGTGAATCTGGGATAGCGCGAGCCTACGAGCAGTACTTC. Residues: CASSESGIARAYEQYF.

This clonotype was picked up many times. This chain joins TRBV3-1 and TRBJ1-1; D might be TRBD1 (5 bases). The CDR3 runs to 16 residues. The germline V gene encodes CDR1 LGHDT and CDR2 YNNKEL (reference sequence). With 4 bases removed from V and 4 bases from J, the gap between germline ends came to 19 bases. CDR3 in amino acids: CASSRPGTLGSTEAFF. The CDR3 DNA sequence: TGTGCCAGCAGCCGACCCGGGACCTTGGGGAGCACTGAAGCTTTCTTT.

The chain has TRBV5-6 and TRBJ1-2, with 7 bases aligning to TRBD1. Germline values: CDR1 SGHDT, CDR2 YYEEEE. This CDR3 contains 16 residues. Trimming took 0 bases from V and 4 from J; bases not matched to a gene: 9. CDR3 nucleotides: TGTGCCAGCAGCTTGGGGTTACAGGGGCCCTCCTATGGCTACACCTTC. Translating it yields CASSLGLQGPSYGYTF.

V gene TRBV7-9 combines with J gene TRBJ1-2, with TRBD1 as a possible D gene (6 bases). The germline V gene has CDR1 SEHNR and CDR2 FQNEAQ (reference sequence). V lost 4 bases to trimming and J lost 4 bases, with 19 bases between them. The CDR3 is 16 amino acids. CDR3 coding DNA: TGTGCCAGCAGCTCCCCGGGGACACAGTCTCTCTATGGCTACACCTTC. This gives the protein CASSSPGTQSLYGYTF.

This clonotype has just a few counts. The J gene is TRBJ1-2, the V gene TRBV7-2, with TRBD1 matching 9 bases. With 5 bases clipped from V and 4 bases from J, the junction kept 8 bases outside the gene matches. Germline CDR1 and CDR2: SGHTA and FQGNSA. CDR3 length: 15 amino acids. DNA of the CDR3: TGTGCCAGCAGCCCCGGACAGGGGCGGGGCTATGGCTACACCTTC. Translation gives CASSPGQGRGYGYTF.

The rearrangement uses TRBV7-2 and TRBJ1-5; D uncertain. This CDR3 is built from 15 residues. Germline CDR1 SGHTA, CDR2 FQGNSA. Trimming removed 5 bases from V and 5 bases from J, with 16 bases in between. CDR3 region: CASSLGKGLYQPQHF. In nucleotides, the CDR3 is TGTGCCAGCAGCCTAGGCAAGGGCCTTTATCAGCCCCAGCATTTT.

Points on this clonotype: A much larger clone lies a single base off, so this may be a read error. The chain links TRBV20-1 to TRBJ2-7, with TRBD2 matching 10 bases. The CDR3 covers 14 residues. The germline V gene has CDR1 DFQATT and CDR2 SNEGSKA (reference sequence). The DNA for the CDR3 is TGCAGTACTAGCGACCTAGCGGGAGATTACGAGCAGTACTTC. This sequence encodes CSTSDLAGDYEQYF.

The CDR3 DNA sequence: TGTGCCTGGAGGTGGCAGGGGGCAGCTGGGGCCAACGTCCTGACTTTC. This codes for CAWRWQGAAGANVLTF. V and J are TRBV30 and TRBJ2-6, with 8 bases aligning to TRBD1. This CDR3 comprises 16 residues. Losses at the gene ends were 3 bases for V and 2 bases for J; bases not matched to a gene: 6. Germline V gene sequence: CDR1 GTSNPN, CDR2 SVGIG (reference sequence). Full variable domain (missing parts from reference TRBV30 and TRBJ2-6): SQTIHQWPATLVQPVGSPLSLECTVEGTSNPNLYWYRQAAGRGLQLLFYSVGIGQISSEVPQNLSASRPQDRQFILSSKKLLLSDSGFYLCAWRWQGAAGANVLTFGAGSRLTVL.

This clonotype has a handful of counts. The genes are TRBV5-1 and TRBJ2-1; 10 nucleotides match TRBD2. Looked up from germline, CDR1 is SGHRS and CDR2 is YFSETQ. The trim removed 1 base at V and 8 bases at J, leaving 3 bases unmatched. CDR3 length: 14 residues. The CDR3 spells CASSLKAGGHEQFF. CDR3 DNA: TGCGCCAGCAGCTTGAAAGCGGGAGGGCATGAGCAGTTCTTC.

V and J are TRBV6-1 and TRBJ2-7; D is uncertain. V lost 11 bases and J 0 bases, leaving 11 bases between the germline ends. The CDR3 extends over 12 amino acids. Germline V CDR1 and CDR2: MNHNS, SASEGT. The CDR3 sequence: CAVLSSSYEQYF. The CDR3, as DNA: TGTGCCGTACTGTCGAGCTCCTACGAGCAGTACTTC.

This clonotype was seen only a few times. V gene TRBV7-3 combines with J gene TRBJ2-1; 8 bases agree with TRBD2. V lost 5 bases to trimming and J lost 2 bases; unmatched junction nucleotides: 5. CDR1 and CDR2 (germline): SGHTA, FQGTGA. The CDR3 extends over 15 amino acids. The CDR3: CASSIGTRPYNEQFF. CDR3 in DNA: TGTGCCAGCAGCATAGGGACTAGACCCTACAATGAGCAGTTCTTC.

This clonotype has ten or more counts. The V call is TRBV7-8, the J call TRBJ2-7; the D gene is possibly TRBD2 (6 bases). Looked up from germline, CDR1 is SGHVS and CDR2 is FQNEAQ. Trimming removed 5 bases at V and 0 bases at J, with 14 bases between. The CDR3 runs to 15 residues. CDR3 bases: TGTGCCAGCAGCATGATAGCGGCTAGCTCCTACGAGCAGTACTTC. This translates into CASSMIAASSYEQYF. Filled out from reference TRBV7-8 and TRBJ2-7, the complete variable domain reads GAGVSQSPRYKVAKRGQDVALRCDPISGHVSLFWYQQALGQGPEFLTYFQNEAQLDKSGLPSDRFFAERPEGSVSTLKIQRTQQEDSAVYLCASSMIAASSYEQYFGPGTRLTVT.

The chain uses TRBV7-9 and TRBJ1-5; the match to TRBD1 covers 7 bases. J lost 0 bases, V lost 0 bases, and 5 bases had no gene match. The CDR3 is 17 amino acids. The germline gives CDR1 SEHNR, CDR2 FQNEAQ (reference sequence). CDR3 nucleotide sequence: TGTGCCAGCAGCTTAGCAGGGGGCGACAATAGCAATCAGCCCCAGCATTTT. The encoded protein is CASSLAGGDNSNQPQHF.

This clonotype was seen ten or more times. V gene TRBV3-1 combines with J gene TRBJ2-7, with TRBD1 matching 10 bases. Germline V gives CDR1 LGHDT, CDR2 YNNKEL (reference sequence). V shed 0 bases, J shed 3 bases, and the junction held 8 bases outside the gene matches. The CDR3 contains 17 residues. CDR3 nucleotide sequence: TGTGCCAGCAGCCAAGATCTTTGGGACAGGGGCCTCTACGAGCAGTACTTC. This gives the protein CASSQDLWDRGLYEQYF.

This clonotype was observed many times. V and J are TRBV2 and TRBJ2-7, with 14 bases matching TRBD2. With V trimmed by 3 bases and J by 0 bases, 4 bases remained unmatched. Germline V CDR1 and CDR2: SNHLY, FYNNEI. CDR3 length: 17 residues. As DNA, the CDR3 is TGTGCCAGCAGTGATAGGACTAGCGGGAGGCGCTCCTACGAGCAGTACTTC. Translation: CASSDRTSGRRSYEQYF.